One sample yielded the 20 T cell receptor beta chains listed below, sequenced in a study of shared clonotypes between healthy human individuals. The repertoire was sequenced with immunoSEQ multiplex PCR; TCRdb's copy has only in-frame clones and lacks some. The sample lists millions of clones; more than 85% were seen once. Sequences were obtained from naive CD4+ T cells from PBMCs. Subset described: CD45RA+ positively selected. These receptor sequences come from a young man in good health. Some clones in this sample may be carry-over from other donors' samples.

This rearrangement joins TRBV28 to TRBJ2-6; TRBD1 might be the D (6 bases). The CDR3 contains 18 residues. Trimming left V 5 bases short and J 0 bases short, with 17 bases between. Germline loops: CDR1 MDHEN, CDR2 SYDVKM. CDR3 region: CASSDTGTKFSGANVLTF. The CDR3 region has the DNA TGTGCCAGCAGTGACACCGGGACAAAGTTCTCTGGGGCCAACGTCCTGACTTTC.

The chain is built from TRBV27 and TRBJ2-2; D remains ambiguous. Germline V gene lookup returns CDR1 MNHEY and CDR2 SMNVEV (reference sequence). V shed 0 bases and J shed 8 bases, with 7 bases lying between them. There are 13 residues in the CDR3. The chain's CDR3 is CASSLSVGGELFF. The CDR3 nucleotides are TGTGCCAGCAGTTTATCTGTGGGGGGGGAGCTGTTTTTT.

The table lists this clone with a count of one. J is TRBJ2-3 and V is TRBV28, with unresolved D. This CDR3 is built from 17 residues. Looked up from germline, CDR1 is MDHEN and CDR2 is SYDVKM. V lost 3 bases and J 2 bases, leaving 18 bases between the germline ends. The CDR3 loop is CASSFPLGGKNTDTQYF. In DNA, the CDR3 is TGTGCCAGCAGTTTCCCCCTGGGCGGAAAGAACACAGATACGCAGTATTTT.

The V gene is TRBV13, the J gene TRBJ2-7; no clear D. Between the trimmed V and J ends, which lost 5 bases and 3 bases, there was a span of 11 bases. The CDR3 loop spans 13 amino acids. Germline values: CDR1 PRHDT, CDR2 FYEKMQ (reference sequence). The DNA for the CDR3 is TGTGCCAGCAGCCCGGAACCCTTCTACGAGCAGTACTTC. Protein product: CASSPEPFYEQYF.

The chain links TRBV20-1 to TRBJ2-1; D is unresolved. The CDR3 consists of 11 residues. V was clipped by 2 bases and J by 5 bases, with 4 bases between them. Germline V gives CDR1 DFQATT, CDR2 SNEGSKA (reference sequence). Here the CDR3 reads CSARTHNEQFF. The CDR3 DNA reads TGCAGTGCTAGAACCCACAATGAGCAGTTCTTC.

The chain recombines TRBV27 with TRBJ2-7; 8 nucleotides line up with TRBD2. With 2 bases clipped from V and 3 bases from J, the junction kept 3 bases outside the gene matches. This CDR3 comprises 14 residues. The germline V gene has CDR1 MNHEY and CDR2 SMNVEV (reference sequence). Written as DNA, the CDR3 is TGTGCCAGCAGTTTACGGGGGGGCTACTACGAGCAGTACTTC. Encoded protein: CASSLRGGYYEQYF.

DNA of the CDR3: TGTGCCAGCAGTTACACGGGACTAGCGGGAGTCCCCGAGCAGTACTTC. It translates to CASSYTGLAGVPEQYF. The chain uses TRBV6-5 and TRBJ2-7, with 14 bases lining up with TRBD2. CDR3 size: 16 residues. CDR1 is MNHEY and CDR2 is SVGAGI in the germline V gene. V lost 2 bases and J lost 6; bases outside the gene matches: 6.

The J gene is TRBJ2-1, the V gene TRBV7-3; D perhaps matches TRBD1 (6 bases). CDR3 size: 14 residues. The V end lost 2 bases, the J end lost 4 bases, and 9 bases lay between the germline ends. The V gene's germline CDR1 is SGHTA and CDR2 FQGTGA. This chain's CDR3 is CASSLRTEYNEQFF. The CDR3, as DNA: TGTGCCAGCAGCTTACGGACAGAGTACAATGAGCAGTTCTTC.

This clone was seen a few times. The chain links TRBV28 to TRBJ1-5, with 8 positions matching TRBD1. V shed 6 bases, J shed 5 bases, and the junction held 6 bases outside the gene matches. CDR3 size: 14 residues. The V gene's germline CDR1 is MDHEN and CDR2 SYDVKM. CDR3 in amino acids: CASRTGGGHQPQHF. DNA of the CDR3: TGTGCCAGCAGAACAGGGGGTGGTCATCAGCCCCAGCATTTT.

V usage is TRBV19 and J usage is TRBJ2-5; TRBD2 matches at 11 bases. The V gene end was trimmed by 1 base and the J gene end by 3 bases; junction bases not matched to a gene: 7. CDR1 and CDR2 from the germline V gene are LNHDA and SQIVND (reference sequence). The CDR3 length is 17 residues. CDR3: CASSIGGGLAVKETQYF. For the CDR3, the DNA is TGTGCCAGTAGTATAGGGGGGGGACTAGCGGTTAAAGAGACCCAGTACTTC. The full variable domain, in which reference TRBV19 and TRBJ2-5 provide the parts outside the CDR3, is DGGITQSPKYLFRKEGQNVTLSCEQNLNHDAMYWYRQDPGQGLRLIYYSQIVNDFQKGDIAEGYSVSREKKESFPLTVTSAQKNPTAFYLCASSIGGGLAVKETQYFGPGTRLLVL.

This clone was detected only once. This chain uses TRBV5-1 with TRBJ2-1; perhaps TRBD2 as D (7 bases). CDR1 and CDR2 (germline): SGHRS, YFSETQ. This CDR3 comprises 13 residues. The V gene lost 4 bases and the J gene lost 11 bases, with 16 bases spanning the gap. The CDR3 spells CASSGQGGDKQFF. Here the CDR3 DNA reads TGCGCCAGCAGCGGCCAGGGAGGGGACAAGCAGTTCTTC.

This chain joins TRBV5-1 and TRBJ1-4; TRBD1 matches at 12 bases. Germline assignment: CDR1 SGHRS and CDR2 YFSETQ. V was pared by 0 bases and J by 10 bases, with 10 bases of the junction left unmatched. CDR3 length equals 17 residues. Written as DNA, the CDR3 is TGCGCCAGCAGCTTGGCGGGACAGGGGGCTTTAAGCGGAAAACTGTTTTTT. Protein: CASSLAGQGALSGKLFF.

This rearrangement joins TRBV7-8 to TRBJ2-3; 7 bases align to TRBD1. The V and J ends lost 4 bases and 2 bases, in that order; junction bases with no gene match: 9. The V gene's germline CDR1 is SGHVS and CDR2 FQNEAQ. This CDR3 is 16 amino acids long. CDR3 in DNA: TGTGCCAGCAGCTCAGGGGGACAGCGCGTCACAGATACGCAGTATTTT. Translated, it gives CASSSGGQRVTDTQYF.

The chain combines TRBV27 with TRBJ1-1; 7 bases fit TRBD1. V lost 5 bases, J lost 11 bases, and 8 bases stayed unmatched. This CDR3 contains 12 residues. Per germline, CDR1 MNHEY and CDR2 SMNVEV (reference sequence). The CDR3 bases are TGTGCCAGCAGTCCCCTGACAGGGAGGGCTTTCTTT. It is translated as CASSPLTGRAFF.

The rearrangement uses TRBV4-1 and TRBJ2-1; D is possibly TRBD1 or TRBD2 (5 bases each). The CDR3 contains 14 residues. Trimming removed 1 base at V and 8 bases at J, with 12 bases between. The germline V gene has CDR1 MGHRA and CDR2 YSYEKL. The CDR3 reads CASSQVSLGDEQFF. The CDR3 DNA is TGCGCCAGCAGCCAAGTTAGCCTGGGGGATGAGCAGTTCTTC.

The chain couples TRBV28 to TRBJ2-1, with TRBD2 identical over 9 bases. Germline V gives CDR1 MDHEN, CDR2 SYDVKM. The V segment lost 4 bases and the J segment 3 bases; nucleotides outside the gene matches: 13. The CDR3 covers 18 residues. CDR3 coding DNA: TGTGCCAGCAGTTCGCTGGACGGGCTAGCGGGGCTCTACAATGAGCAGTTCTTC. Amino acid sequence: CASSSLDGLAGLYNEQFF. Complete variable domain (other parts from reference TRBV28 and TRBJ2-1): DVKVTQSSRYLVKRTGEKVFLECVQDMDHENMFWYRQDPGLGLRLIYFSYDVKMKEKGDIPEGYSVSREKKERFSLILESASTNQTSMYLCASSSLDGLAGLYNEQFFGPGTRLTVL.

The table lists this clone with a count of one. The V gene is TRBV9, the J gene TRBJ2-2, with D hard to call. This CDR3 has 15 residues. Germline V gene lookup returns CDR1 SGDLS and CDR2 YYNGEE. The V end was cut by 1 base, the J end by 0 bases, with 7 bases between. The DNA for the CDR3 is TGTGCCAGCAGCGTACTACAGACGAACACCGGGGAGCTGTTTTTT. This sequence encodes CASSVLQTNTGELFF.

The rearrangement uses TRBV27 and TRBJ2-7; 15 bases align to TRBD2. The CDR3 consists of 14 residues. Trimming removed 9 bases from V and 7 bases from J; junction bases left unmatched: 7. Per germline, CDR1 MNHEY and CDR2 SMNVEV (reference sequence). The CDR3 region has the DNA TGTGCCAGTTCGGGACTAGCGGGAGGCGGAGAGCAGTACTTC. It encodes CASSGLAGGGEQYF.

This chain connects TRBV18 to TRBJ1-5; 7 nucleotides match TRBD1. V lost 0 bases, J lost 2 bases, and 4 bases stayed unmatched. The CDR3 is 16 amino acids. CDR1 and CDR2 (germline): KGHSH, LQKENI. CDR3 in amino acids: CASSPPRGLGNQPQHF. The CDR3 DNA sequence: TGTGCCAGCTCACCACCTAGGGGGCTCGGCAATCAGCCCCAGCATTTT.

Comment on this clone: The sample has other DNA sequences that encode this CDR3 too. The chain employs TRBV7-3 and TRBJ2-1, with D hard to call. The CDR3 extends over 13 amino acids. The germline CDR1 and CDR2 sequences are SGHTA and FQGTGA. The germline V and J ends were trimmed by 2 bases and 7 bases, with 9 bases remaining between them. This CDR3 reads CASSLSVVNEQFF. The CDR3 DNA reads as TGTGCCAGCAGCTTATCGGTGGTTAATGAGCAGTTCTTC.